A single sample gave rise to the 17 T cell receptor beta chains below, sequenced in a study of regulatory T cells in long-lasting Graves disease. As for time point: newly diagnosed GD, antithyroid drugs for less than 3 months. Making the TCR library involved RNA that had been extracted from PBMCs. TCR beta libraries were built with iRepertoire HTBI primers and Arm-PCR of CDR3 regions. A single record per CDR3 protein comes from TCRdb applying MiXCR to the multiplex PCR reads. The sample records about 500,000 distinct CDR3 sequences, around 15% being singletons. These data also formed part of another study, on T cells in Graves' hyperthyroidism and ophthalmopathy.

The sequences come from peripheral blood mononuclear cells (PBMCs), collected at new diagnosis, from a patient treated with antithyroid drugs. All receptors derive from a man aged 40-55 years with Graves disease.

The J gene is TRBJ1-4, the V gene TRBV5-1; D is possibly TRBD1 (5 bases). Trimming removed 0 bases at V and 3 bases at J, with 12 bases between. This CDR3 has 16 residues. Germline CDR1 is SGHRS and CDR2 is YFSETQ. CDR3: CASSLGGRAANEKLFF. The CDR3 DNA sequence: TGCGCCAGCAGCTTGGGGGGCCGGGCTGCTAATGAAAAACTGTTTTTT. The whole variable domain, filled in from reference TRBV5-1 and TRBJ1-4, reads KAGVTQTPRYLIKTRGQQVTLSCSPISGHRSVSWYQQTPGQGLQFLFEYFSETQRNKGNFPGRFSGRQFSNSRSEMNVSTLELGDSALYLCASSLGGRAANEKLFFGSGTQLSVL.

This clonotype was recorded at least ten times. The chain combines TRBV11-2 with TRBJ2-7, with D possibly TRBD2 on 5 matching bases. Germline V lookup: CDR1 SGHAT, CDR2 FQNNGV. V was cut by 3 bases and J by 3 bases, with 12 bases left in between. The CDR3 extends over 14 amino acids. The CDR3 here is CASSFVTSIYEQYF. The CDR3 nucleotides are TGTGCCAGCAGCTTCGTCACTAGTATCTACGAGCAGTACTTC.

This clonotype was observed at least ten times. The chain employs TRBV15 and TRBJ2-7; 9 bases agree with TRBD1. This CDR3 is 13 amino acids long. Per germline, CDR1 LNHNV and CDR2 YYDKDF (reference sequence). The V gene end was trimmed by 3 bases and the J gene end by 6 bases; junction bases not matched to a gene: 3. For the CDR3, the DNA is TGTGCCACCAGCAGGGACAGGGGACGCGAGCAGTACTTC. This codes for CATSRDRGREQYF.

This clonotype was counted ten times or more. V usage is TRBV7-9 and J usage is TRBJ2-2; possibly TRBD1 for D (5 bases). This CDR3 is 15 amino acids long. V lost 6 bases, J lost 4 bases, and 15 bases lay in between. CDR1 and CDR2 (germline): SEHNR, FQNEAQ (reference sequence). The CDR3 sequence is CASSPRLGPTGELFF. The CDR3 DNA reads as TGTGCCAGCAGTCCTAGGTTGGGGCCCACCGGGGAGCTGTTTTTT.

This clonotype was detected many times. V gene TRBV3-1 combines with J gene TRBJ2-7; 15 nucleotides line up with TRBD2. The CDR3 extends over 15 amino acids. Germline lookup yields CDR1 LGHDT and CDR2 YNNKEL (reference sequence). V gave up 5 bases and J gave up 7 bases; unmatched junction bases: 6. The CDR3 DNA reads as TGTGCCAGCAGCTGGGGACTAGCGGGAGGTGGGGAGCAGTACTTC. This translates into CASSWGLAGGGEQYF.

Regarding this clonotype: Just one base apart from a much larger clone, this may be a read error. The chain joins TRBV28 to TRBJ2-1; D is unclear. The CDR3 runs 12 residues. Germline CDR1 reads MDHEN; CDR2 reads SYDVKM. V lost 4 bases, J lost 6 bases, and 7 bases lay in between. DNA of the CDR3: TGTGCCAGCAGTTCGTGGAGCAATGAGCAGTTCTTC. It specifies CASSSWSNEQFF.

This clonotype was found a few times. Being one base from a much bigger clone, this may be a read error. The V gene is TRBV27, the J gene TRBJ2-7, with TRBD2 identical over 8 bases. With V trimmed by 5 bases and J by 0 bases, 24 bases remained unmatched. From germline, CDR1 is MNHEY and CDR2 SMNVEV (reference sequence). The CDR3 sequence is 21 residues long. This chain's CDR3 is CASSRPGRAQDLPWGSYEQYF. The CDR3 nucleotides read TGTGCCAGCAGTCGCCCCGGGAGGGCGCAAGACCTGCCCTGGGGCTCCTACGAGCAGTACTTC.

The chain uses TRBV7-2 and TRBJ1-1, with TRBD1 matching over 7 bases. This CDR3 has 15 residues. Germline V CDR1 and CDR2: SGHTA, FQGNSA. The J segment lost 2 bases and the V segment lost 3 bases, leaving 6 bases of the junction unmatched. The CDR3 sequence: CASSLEGQINTEAFF. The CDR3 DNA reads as TGTGCCAGCAGCTTGGAGGGACAGATAAACACTGAAGCTTTCTTT.

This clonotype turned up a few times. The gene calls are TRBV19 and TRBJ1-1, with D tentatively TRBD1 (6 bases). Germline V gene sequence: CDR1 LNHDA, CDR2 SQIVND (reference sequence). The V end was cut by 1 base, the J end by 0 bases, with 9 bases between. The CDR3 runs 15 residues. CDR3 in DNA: TGTGCCAGTAGTATAGTTCAGGGGATGAACACTGAAGCTTTCTTT. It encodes CASSIVQGMNTEAFF.

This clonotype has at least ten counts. CDR3 bases: TGTGCCAGCTCCTTCATGGAGGGGAAGGATTCACCCCTCCACTTT. This encodes CASSFMEGKDSPLHF. This chain connects TRBV2 to TRBJ1-6; D might be TRBD1 (5 bases). The V end lost 8 bases, the J end lost 8 bases, and 19 bases lay between the germline ends. The CDR3 contains 15 residues. CDR1 and CDR2 from the germline V gene are SNHLY and FYNNEI.

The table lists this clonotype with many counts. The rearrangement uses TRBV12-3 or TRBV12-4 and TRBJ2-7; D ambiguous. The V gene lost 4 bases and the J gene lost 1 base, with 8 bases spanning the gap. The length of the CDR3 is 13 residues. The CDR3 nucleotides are TGTGCCAGCAGTTCGGACCAGTCCTACGAGCAGTACTTC. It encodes CASSSDQSYEQYF.

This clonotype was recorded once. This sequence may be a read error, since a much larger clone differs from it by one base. CDR3 sequence reads: CAGMARTSGISYNEQFF. CDR3 bases: TGTGCCGGCATGGCGCGGACTAGCGGGATCTCCTACAATGAGCAGTTCTTC. The rearrangement links TRBV6-1 to TRBJ2-1, with 12 positions matching TRBD2. This CDR3 is 17 amino acids long. V lost 11 bases and J lost 0; bases outside the gene matches: 11. The V gene's germline CDR1 is MNHNS and CDR2 SASEGT.

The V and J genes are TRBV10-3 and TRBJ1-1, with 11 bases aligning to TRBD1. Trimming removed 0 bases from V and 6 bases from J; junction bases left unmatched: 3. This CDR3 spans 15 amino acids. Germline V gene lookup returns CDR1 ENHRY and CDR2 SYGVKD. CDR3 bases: TGTGCCATCAGTGAGTCAGGACAGGGGGCAGCTGAAGCTTTCTTT. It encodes CAISESGQGAAEAFF.

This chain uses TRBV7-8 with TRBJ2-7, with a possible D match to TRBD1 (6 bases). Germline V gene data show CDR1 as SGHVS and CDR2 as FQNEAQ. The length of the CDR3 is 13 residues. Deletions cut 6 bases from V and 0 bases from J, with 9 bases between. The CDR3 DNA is TGTGCCAGCAGGGACAGATTCTCCTACGAGCAGTACTTC. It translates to CASRDRFSYEQYF.

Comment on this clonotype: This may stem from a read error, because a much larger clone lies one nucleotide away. Written as DNA, the CDR3 is TGTGCCAGCAGCTTAAGCGGGGACAACAATGAGCAGTTCTTC. This codes for CASSLSGDNNEQFF. The chain is built from TRBV11-2 and TRBJ2-1; a weak D match, TRBD2 (7 bases). This CDR3 has 14 residues. Trimming left V 2 bases short and J 5 bases short, with 10 bases between. Germline assignment: CDR1 SGHAT and CDR2 FQNNGV.

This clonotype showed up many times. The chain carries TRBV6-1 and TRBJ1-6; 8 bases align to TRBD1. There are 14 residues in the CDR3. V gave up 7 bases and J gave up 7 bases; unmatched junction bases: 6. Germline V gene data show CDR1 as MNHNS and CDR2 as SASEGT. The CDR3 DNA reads TGTGCCAGCACCATCGCAGGGGGCAATTCACCCCTCCACTTT. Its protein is CASTIAGGNSPLHF.

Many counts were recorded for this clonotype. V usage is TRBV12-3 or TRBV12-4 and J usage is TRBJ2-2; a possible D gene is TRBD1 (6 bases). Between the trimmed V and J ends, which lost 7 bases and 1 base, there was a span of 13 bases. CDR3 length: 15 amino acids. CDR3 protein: CASISGTMNTGELFF. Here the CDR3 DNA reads TGTGCCAGCATTTCCGGGACAATGAACACCGGGGAGCTGTTTTTT.